These 26 T cell receptor beta chains were all obtained from the same sample, sequenced in a study of blood T cell repertoires in COVID-19. Clones were read by immunoSEQ multiplex PCR, and TCRdb kept only the in-frame ones, dropping some. The data hold fewer than 90,000 clones, with 76% observed a single time. The sequenced sample consisted of peripheral blood. The origin of the receptors is a man in his 60s with COVID-19, enrolled during active disease.

This clone was seen a handful of times. The rearrangement links TRBV29-1 to TRBJ2-7; D ambiguous. The V and J ends lost 4 bases and 3 bases respectively, with 7 bases between them. CDR1 SQVTM and CDR2 ANQGSEA come from the germline V gene. The CDR3 has 11 amino acids. The CDR3 DNA reads TGCAGCGTTGTGGGCAGCTACGAGCAGTACTTC. Amino acid sequence: CSVVGSYEQYF.

The chain employs TRBV3-1 (or the pseudogene TRBV3-2) and TRBJ1-2; 8 bases match TRBD1. CDR1 is LGHDT, CDR2 YNNKEL, per germline (reference sequence). The junction had 11 bases not matched to a gene; V was cut back by 4 bases and J by 4 bases. This CDR3 is built from 16 residues. The chain's CDR3 is CASSRHQDRATYGYTF. In DNA form, the CDR3 reads TGTGCCAGCAGCCGTCACCAGGACAGGGCGACCTATGGCTACACCTTC.

The rearrangement joins TRBV4-1 to TRBJ2-5; tentatively, D is TRBD2 (5 bases). The ends were cut back, 1 base at V and 5 bases at J, with 11 bases in the middle. CDR1 MGHRA and CDR2 YSYEKL come from the germline V gene. The CDR3 totals 14 residues. CDR3 sequence reads: CASSQGVPGETQYF. CDR3 sequence (DNA): TGCGCCAGCAGCCAAGGAGTCCCGGGGGAGACCCAGTACTTC.

This clone has just a few counts. V is TRBV10-1 and J is TRBJ1-1; a weak D match, TRBD1 (6 bases). This CDR3 has 15 amino acids. The germline V gene encodes CDR1 WNHNN and CDR2 SYGVQD (reference sequence). With 5 bases removed from V and 7 bases from J, the gap between germline ends came to 20 bases. The CDR3 nucleotides are TGCGCCAGCAGTTCCACGACAGGAAACAACGGTGAAGCTTTCTTT. Translating gives CASSSTTGNNGEAFF.

The V and J genes are TRBV6-4 and TRBJ2-5; 8 nucleotides match TRBD2. V trimming: 11 bases; J trimming: 4 bases; junction bases outside the gene matches: 9. Looked up from germline, CDR1 is MRHNA and CDR2 is SNTAGT. This CDR3 has 13 amino acids. DNA of the CDR3: TGTGCCTCCATCCGGGGGGGGCGAGAGACCCAGTACTTC. This encodes CASIRGGRETQYF.

The chain uses TRBV5-1 and TRBJ2-1; 12 positions agree with TRBD2. This CDR3 spans 15 amino acids. Germline CDR1 reads SGHRS; CDR2 reads YFSETQ. V gave up 3 bases and J gave up 5 bases; unmatched junction bases: 3. The CDR3 DNA is TGCGCCAGCAGCTCTAGCGGGAGGGCCGACAATGAGCAGTTCTTC. Translating gives CASSSSGRADNEQFF.

This chain connects TRBV11-3 to TRBJ2-1; 10 bases fit TRBD2. V lost 4 bases and J lost 4; bases outside the gene matches: 7. The CDR3 length is 16 residues. The germline CDR1 and CDR2 sequences are SGHNT and YENEEA. As DNA, the CDR3 is TGTGCCAGCAGCTGGTCTAGCGGGAGTTTTTACAATGAGCAGTTCTTC. The encoded protein is CASSWSSGSFYNEQFF.

V is TRBV7-3 and J is TRBJ2-6; no clear D gene. The CDR3 runs to 14 residues. Germline V lookup: CDR1 SGHTA, CDR2 FQGTGA. Trimming took off 6 bases at V and 2 bases at J, with 8 bases between the two ends. The CDR3 DNA sequence: TGTGCCAGCAGTACAAGTACTGGGGCCAACGTCCTGACTTTC. Protein sequence: CASSTSTGANVLTF.

CDR3 nucleotides: TGCAGTGCTACGACTAATTATGAAGCTTTCTTT. Translated: CSATTNYEAFF. The gene calls are TRBV20-1 and TRBJ1-1; D is unresolved. The CDR3 is made up of 11 amino acids. The V and J ends lost 4 bases and 7 bases respectively, with 10 bases between them. Germline V CDR1 and CDR2: DFQATT, SNEGSKA (reference sequence).

V usage is TRBV27 and J usage is TRBJ1-2, with a tentative D call TRBD1 (5 bases). CDR1 is MNHEY and CDR2 is SMNVEV in the germline V gene (reference sequence). The CDR3 extends over 14 amino acids. Deletions cut 7 bases from V and 6 bases from J, with 18 bases between. The CDR3 sequence is CASTQMGQGNGYTF. In DNA, the CDR3 is TGTGCCAGCACCCAAATGGGGCAGGGCAATGGCTACACCTTC.

The chain links TRBV5-6 to TRBJ1-1; TRBD1 agrees at 7 bases. The junction had 9 bases not matched to a gene; V was cut back by 4 bases and J by 3 bases. The germline CDR1 and CDR2 sequences are SGHDT and YYEEEE. The CDR3 runs to 15 residues. Here the CDR3 DNA reads TGTGCCAGCAGCGCCCGAAGGGGGCTGTACACTGAAGCTTTCTTT. The encoded protein is CASSARRGLYTEAFF.

The chain couples TRBV5-1 to TRBJ2-1; 7 positions agree with TRBD2. The germline V gene encodes CDR1 SGHRS and CDR2 YFSETQ. This CDR3 is 15 amino acids long. J gave up 6 bases and V 3 bases, and 9 bases lay outside the gene matches. CDR3 sequence (DNA): TGCGCCAGCAGCTCCTCTAGCGGAGCGTTCAATGAGCAGTTCTTC. Translated, it gives CASSSSSGAFNEQFF.

About this clone: This clone may be a read error of a much larger clone one base away. This sample includes further DNA sequences coding for the same CDR3. The genes are TRBV28 and TRBJ2-5; a possible D gene is TRBD2 (5 bases). The V end was cut by 6 bases, the J end by 4 bases, with 15 bases between. The CDR3 contains 14 residues. Germline CDR1 reads MDHEN; CDR2 reads SYDVKM. As DNA, the CDR3 is TGTGCCAGCAGGGAGACTGGAGGCGGAGAGACCCAGTACTTC. It encodes CASRETGGGETQYF.

The CDR3 loop reads CASSFSYEQYF. The DNA for the CDR3 is TGTGCCAGCAGTTTCAGTTACGAGCAGTACTTC. V gene TRBV28 combines with J gene TRBJ2-7; D gene unclear. This CDR3 has 11 residues. CDR1 is MDHEN and CDR2 is SYDVKM in the germline V gene. Between the trimmed V and J ends, which lost 3 bases and 4 bases, there was a span of 4 bases.

This chain uses TRBV3-1 (or the pseudogene TRBV3-2) with TRBJ2-2; 10 bases agree with TRBD2. This CDR3 is 13 amino acids long. V lost 3 bases, J lost 14 bases, and 6 bases stayed unmatched. CDR1 is LGHDT and CDR2 is YNNKEL in the germline V gene (reference sequence). The CDR3 is CASSQSVAGGLFF. Written as DNA, the CDR3 is TGTGCCAGCAGCCAGAGCGTAGCGGGGGGTCTGTTTTTT.

This chain connects TRBV19 to TRBJ1-5; D may be TRBD1 (5 bases). V was pared by 2 bases and J by 3 bases, with 8 bases between. In germline, CDR1 is LNHDA, CDR2 SQIVND (reference sequence). There are 14 residues in the CDR3. The CDR3, as DNA: TGTGCCAGTAGTATACCAGGGTACAATCAGCCCCAGCATTTT. As protein: CASSIPGYNQPQHF.

The rearrangement links TRBV6-5 to TRBJ1-3, with D perhaps matching TRBD1 (6 bases). The CDR3 covers 14 residues. CDR1 MNHEY and CDR2 SVGAGI come from the germline V gene. V was trimmed by 6 bases and J by 2 bases, leaving 11 bases between them. Here the CDR3 reads CASRPNRAGNTIYF. In DNA, the CDR3 is TGTGCCAGCAGACCGAACAGGGCTGGAAACACCATATATTTT.

The chain joins TRBV2 to TRBJ1-1; 8 nucleotides align to TRBD1. Germline V CDR1 and CDR2: SNHLY, FYNNEI. The trim removed 7 bases at V and 3 bases at J, leaving 4 bases unmatched. CDR3 size: 13 residues. DNA of the CDR3: TGTGCCAGCAACCCGGACAGGGACACTGAAGCTTTCTTT. Translation gives CASNPDRDTEAFF.

The chain has TRBV4-2 and TRBJ2-3, with 8 bases lining up with TRBD2. The germline V gene encodes CDR1 LGHNA and CDR2 YNFKEQ. V was clipped by 1 base and J by 1 base; unmatched bases: 4. CDR3 length equals 16 residues. The CDR3 spells CASSQVISGGTDTQYF. The CDR3, as DNA: TGTGCCAGCAGCCAAGTGATTAGCGGGGGCACAGATACGCAGTATTTT.

The gene calls are TRBV3-1 (or the pseudogene TRBV3-2) and TRBJ1-2; 7 bases fit TRBD1. With V trimmed by 3 bases and J by 9 bases, 4 bases remained unmatched. The CDR3 covers 12 residues. Germline CDR1 is LGHDT and CDR2 is YNNKEL (reference sequence). DNA of the CDR3: TGTGCCAGCAGCCAGAGACAGGGTAGCTACACCTTC. Encoded protein: CASSQRQGSYTF.

This clone turned up a few times. The chain has TRBV15 and TRBJ1-6, with D hard to call. The V and J ends lost 0 bases and 9 bases respectively, with 12 bases between them. The CDR3 runs to 15 residues. Germline assignment: CDR1 LNHNV and CDR2 YYDKDF (reference sequence). The CDR3 nucleotides are TGTGCCACCAGCAGAGACCCGACGGGTAGTTCACCCCTCCACTTT. Translating gives CATSRDPTGSSPLHF.

As to this clone: Since a much larger clone is just one base distant, this may be a read error. The V gene is TRBV19, the J gene TRBJ2-6; 10 bases line up with TRBD1. The CDR3 is made up of 17 amino acids. Germline CDR1 reads LNHDA; CDR2 reads SQIVND (reference sequence). In DNA form, the CDR3 reads TGTGCCAGTAGTAATGGACAGGGGGTTTCTGGGACCAACGTCCTGACTTTC. This codes for CASSNGQGVSGTNVLTF.

The J gene is TRBJ2-4, the V gene TRBV28; maybe TRBD1 (7 bases). V was cut by 3 bases and J by 9 bases, with 15 bases left in between. CDR3 length: 14 amino acids. CDR1 MDHEN and CDR2 SYDVKM come from the germline V gene. The CDR3 loop is CASSFQGGRGIQYF. The CDR3 coding sequence is TGTGCCAGCAGTTTTCAGGGGGGAAGAGGCATTCAGTACTTC.

CDR3 bases: TGTGCCAGCAGTTACGCGACAGGGGGTTATGAGCAGTTCTTC. It translates to CASSYATGGYEQFF. The J gene is TRBJ2-1, the V gene TRBV6-5; 9 bases fit TRBD1. The length of the CDR3 is 14 residues. The germline V gene encodes CDR1 MNHEY and CDR2 SVGAGI. Trimming cost V 2 bases and J 8 bases; bases outside gene matches: 4.

In regard to this clone: Its ends do not fully match the called genes, so a read error is possible. The rearrangement links TRBV18 to TRBJ2-7, with TRBD2 matching 12 bases. This CDR3 contains 14 residues. Germline V lookup: CDR1 KGHSH, CDR2 LQKENI. The CDR3 bases are TGTGCCAGCTCACCTCAAGGGACTAGCGGGTCTCCTGTGTTT. This translates into CASSPQGTSGSPVF.

This chain joins TRBV10-3 and TRBJ2-2; 9 nucleotides line up with TRBD2. This CDR3 is 16 amino acids long. CDR1 ENHRY and CDR2 SYGVKD come from the germline V gene. With V trimmed by 3 bases and J by 5 bases, 7 bases remained unmatched. The CDR3 bases are TGTGCCATCAGTGAACGGCTAGCGGGACGGACCGGGGAGCTGTTTTTT. Its protein product is CAISERLAGRTGELFF.